These 10 T cell receptor beta chains came from one sample sequenced in a study of radiotherapy plus CTLA-4 blockade in lung cancer (dated by TCRdb to about 2018). Receptor libraries were prepared by the immunoSEQ multiplex PCR assay. The immuneACCESS repertoire file appears here via TCRdb, limited to in-frame rearrangements. These files lack a portion of the clones; in checked studies, under half of the deficit traces to unresolved V genes, and the cause of the others is not known. The sample data list about 99,000 clones, and almost 90% of these were observed just once. The ten largest account for about 5.3% of the sample. Sequences were derived from peripheral blood, sampled from a patient treated with radiotherapy plus ipilimumab. The origin of the receptors is a human donor with non-small cell lung cancer that progressed on radiotherapy plus ipilimumab.

The V and J genes are TRBV9 and TRBJ2-3, with D hard to call. V was clipped by 0 bases and J by 2 bases, with 13 bases between them. Germline CDR1 is SGDLS and CDR2 is YYNGEE. This CDR3 is 16 amino acids long. In DNA form, the CDR3 reads TGTGCCAGCAGCGTAGGGTTGAGCGAGTTCACAGATACGCAGTATTTT. Translated, it gives CASSVGLSEFTDTQYF.

The chain links TRBV15 to TRBJ2-3; TRBD2 matches at 7 bases. V trimming: 8 bases; J trimming: 1 base; junction bases outside the gene matches: 6. CDR3 size: 14 residues. The germline CDR1 and CDR2 sequences are LNHNV and YYDKDF (reference sequence). The CDR3 loop is CATGEGRRTDTQYF. The CDR3 DNA sequence: TGTGCCACCGGGGAGGGACGTCGCACAGATACGCAGTATTTT.

The J gene is TRBJ2-7, the V gene TRBV2, with a weak D call TRBD2 (6 bases). The V gene's germline CDR1 is SNHLY and CDR2 FYNNEI. Trimming cost V 2 bases and J 6 bases, with 20 bases left between them. CDR3 size: 16 residues. The CDR3 reads CASSEWFGGSGGEQYF. The DNA for the CDR3 is TGTGCCAGCAGTGAATGGTTTGGAGGGAGTGGTGGCGAGCAGTACTTC.

This clone was counted a single time. The chain employs TRBV18 and TRBJ2-7; D is ambiguous. Germline V gene lookup returns CDR1 KGHSH and CDR2 LQKENI. The CDR3 sequence is 15 residues long. The V gene lost 0 bases and the J gene lost 2 bases, with 11 bases spanning the gap. This chain's CDR3 is CASSPPTRRTYEQYF. In DNA form, the CDR3 reads TGTGCCAGCTCACCACCGACCAGAAGGACCTACGAGCAGTACTTC.

This clone has only one observation. This chain connects TRBV5-1 to TRBJ2-7; D possibly corresponds to TRBD1 (5 bases). V gave up 3 bases and J gave up 0 bases, with 10 bases separating them. This CDR3 contains 14 residues. Looked up from germline, CDR1 is SGHRS and CDR2 is YFSETQ. Written as DNA, the CDR3 is TGCGCCAGCAGCTCCAGGGCCCTCTCCTACGAGCAGTACTTC. As protein: CASSSRALSYEQYF.

This clone is labeled as medium-sized (0.01 to 0.1%). The V gene is TRBV5-6, the J gene TRBJ1-2, with TRBD1 matching over 7 bases. V dropped 5 bases and J dropped 6; count of bases not matched to a gene: 10. CDR1 and CDR2 from the germline V gene are SGHDT and YYEEEE. CDR3 length: 14 amino acids. CDR3 sequence reads: CASRFLAGGDGYTF. As DNA, the CDR3 is TGTGCCAGCAGATTCCTAGCAGGGGGTGATGGCTACACCTTC.

The chain combines TRBV5-1 with TRBJ2-7; 8 bases agree with TRBD2. J was trimmed by 3 bases and V by 4 bases; bases with no gene match: 6. Germline V gene data show CDR1 as SGHRS and CDR2 as YFSETQ. The CDR3 is made up of 14 amino acids. The CDR3 loop is CASSTSGRVYEQYF. For the CDR3, the DNA is TGCGCCAGCAGCACGAGCGGGAGAGTCTACGAGCAGTACTTC.

The chain links TRBV2 to TRBJ1-4; D gene uncertain. CDR1 and CDR2 (germline): SNHLY, FYNNEI. With 8 bases removed from V and 3 bases from J, the gap between germline ends came to 7 bases. The CDR3 sequence is 12 residues long. The CDR3 DNA reads TGTGCCAGCCGAAGACCTAATGAAAAACTGTTTTTT. This codes for CASRRPNEKLFF.

The chain employs TRBV19 and TRBJ2-1; D is ambiguous. V shed 2 bases and J shed 6 bases, with 8 bases lying between them. CDR3 length: 13 amino acids. Germline CDR1 reads LNHDA; CDR2 reads SQIVND (reference sequence). The CDR3 bases are TGTGCCAGTAGTATAATTAAGGGCAATGAGCAGTTCTTC. It is translated as CASSIIKGNEQFF.

The chain links TRBV30 to TRBJ1-4; D is uncertain. CDR1 is GTSNPN and CDR2 is SVGIG in the germline V gene (reference sequence). This CDR3 spans 12 amino acids. Trimming removed 4 bases at V and 5 bases at J, with 8 bases between. The CDR3 sequence: CAWNLRNEKLFF. The CDR3 DNA follows: TGTGCCTGGAATTTACGGAATGAAAAACTGTTTTTT.